The following is a TCR beta chain sequence with its context. This specimen belongs to a study of T cell clones after liver transplantation. Here immunoSEQ multiplex PCR was the method, and the copy in TCRdb shows in-frame clones only, minus some. The sample includes 20,000 to 25,000 clones, 75% to 80% of them seen just once. The CDR3 runs to 16 residues. V shed 3 bases, J shed 8 bases, and the junction held 14 bases outside the gene matches. CDR1 is GTSNPN and CDR2 is SVGIG in the germline V gene (reference sequence). The TCR was taken from a human patient who received a liver transplant. Some T cells may arise from the graft donor. The specimen comprised CD8+ T cells from blood, sampled more than 53 months after liver transplant. The chain carries TRBV30 and TRBJ2-4, with 9 bases lining up with TRBD2. The CDR3 coding sequence is TGTGCCTGGAGCGTCGGGACTAGCCCTCTTGGGGACATTCAGTACTTC. Protein product: CAWSVGTSPLGDIQYF.